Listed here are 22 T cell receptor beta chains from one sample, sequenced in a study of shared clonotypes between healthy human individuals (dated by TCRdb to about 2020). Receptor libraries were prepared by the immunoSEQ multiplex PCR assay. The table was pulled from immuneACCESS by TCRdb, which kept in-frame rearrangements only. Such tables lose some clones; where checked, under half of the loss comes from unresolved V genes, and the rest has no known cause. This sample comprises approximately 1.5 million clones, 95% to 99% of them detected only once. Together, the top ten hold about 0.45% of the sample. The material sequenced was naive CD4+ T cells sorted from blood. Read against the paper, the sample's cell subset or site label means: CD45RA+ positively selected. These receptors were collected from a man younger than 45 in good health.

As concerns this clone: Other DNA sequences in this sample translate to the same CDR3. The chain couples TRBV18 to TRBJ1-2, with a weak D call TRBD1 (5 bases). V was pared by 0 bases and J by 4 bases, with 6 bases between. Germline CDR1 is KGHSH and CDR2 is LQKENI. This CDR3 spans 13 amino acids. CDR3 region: CASSPPGGYGYTF. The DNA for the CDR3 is TGTGCCAGCTCACCACCGGGGGGCTATGGCTACACCTTC.

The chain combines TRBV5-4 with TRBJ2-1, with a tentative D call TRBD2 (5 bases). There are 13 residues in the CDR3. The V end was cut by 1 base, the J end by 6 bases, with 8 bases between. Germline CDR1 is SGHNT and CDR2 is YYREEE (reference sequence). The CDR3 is CASSLRGPNEQFF. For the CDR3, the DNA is TGTGCCAGCAGCTTGAGAGGGCCCAATGAGCAGTTCTTC.

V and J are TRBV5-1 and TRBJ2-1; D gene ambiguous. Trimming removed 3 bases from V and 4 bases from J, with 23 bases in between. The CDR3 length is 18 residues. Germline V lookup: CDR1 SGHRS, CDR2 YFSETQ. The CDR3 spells CASSSYPNFGGKYNEQFF. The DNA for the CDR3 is TGCGCCAGCAGCTCATACCCTAACTTTGGCGGAAAGTACAATGAGCAGTTCTTC.

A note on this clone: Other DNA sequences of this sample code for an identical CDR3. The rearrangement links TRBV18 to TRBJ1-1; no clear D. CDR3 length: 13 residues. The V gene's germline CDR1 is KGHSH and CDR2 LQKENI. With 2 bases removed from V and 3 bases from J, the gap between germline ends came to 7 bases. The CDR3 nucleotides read TGTGCCAGCTCACCAGTACGGGACACTGAAGCTTTCTTT. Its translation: CASSPVRDTEAFF.

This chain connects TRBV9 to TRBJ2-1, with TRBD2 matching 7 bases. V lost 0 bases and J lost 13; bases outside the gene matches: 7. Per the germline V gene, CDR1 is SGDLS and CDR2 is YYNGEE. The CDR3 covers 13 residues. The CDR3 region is CASSVDGLEPQFF. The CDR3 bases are TGTGCCAGCAGCGTAGACGGACTAGAACCCCAGTTCTTC.

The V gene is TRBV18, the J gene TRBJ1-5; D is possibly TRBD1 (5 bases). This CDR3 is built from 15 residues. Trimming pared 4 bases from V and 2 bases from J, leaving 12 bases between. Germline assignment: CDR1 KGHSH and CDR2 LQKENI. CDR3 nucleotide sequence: TGTGCCAGCTCACAGACACCGGGGGGCAATCAGCCCCAGCATTTT. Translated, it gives CASSQTPGGNQPQHF.

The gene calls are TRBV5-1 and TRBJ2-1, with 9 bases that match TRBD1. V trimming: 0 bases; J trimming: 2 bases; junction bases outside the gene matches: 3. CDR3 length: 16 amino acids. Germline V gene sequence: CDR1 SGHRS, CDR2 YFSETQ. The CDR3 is CASSLGGTGPYNEQFF. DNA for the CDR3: TGCGCCAGCAGCTTGGGCGGGACAGGGCCCTACAATGAGCAGTTCTTC.

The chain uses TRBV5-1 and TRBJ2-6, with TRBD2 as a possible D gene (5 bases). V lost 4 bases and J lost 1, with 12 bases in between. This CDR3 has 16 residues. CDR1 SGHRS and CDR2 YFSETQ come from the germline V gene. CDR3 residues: CASSPDWRSGANVLTF. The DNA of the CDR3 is TGCGCCAGCAGCCCTGATTGGAGGTCTGGGGCCAACGTCCTGACTTTC.

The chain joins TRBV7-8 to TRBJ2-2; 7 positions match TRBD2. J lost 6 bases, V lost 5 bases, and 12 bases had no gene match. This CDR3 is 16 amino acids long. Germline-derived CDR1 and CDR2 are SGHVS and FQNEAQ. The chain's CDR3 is CASSPSGSTPPGELFF. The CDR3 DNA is TGTGCCAGCAGCCCTAGCGGCAGTACACCCCCCGGGGAGCTGTTTTTT.

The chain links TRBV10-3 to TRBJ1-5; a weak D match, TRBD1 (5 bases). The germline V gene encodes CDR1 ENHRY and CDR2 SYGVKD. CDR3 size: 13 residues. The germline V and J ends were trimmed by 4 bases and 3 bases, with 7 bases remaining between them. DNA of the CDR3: TGTGCCATCAGTGGGGGCTACAATCAGCCCCAGCATTTT. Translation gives CAISGGYNQPQHF.

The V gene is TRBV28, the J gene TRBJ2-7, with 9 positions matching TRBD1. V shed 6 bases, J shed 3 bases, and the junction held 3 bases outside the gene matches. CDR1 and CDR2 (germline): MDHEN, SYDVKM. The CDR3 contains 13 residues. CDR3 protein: CASRTGGRYEQYF. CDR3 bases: TGTGCCAGCAGAACAGGGGGCCGCTACGAGCAGTACTTC.

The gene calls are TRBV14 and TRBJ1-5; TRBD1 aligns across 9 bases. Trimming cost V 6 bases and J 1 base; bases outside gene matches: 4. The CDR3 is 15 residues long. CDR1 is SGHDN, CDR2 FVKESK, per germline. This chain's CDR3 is CASSQGQGSNQPQHF. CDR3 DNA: TGTGCCAGCAGTCAGGGACAGGGCAGCAATCAGCCCCAGCATTTT.

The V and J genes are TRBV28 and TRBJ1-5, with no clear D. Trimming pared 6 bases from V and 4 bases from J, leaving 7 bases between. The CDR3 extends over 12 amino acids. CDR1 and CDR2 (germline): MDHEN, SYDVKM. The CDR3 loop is CASRNRNQPQHF. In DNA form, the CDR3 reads TGTGCCAGCAGAAACAGAAATCAGCCCCAGCATTTT.

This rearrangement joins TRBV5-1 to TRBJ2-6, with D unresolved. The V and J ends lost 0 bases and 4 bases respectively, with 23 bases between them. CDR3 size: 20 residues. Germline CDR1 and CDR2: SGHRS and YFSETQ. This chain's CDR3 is CASSLVLGSVEFLGANVLTF. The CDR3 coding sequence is TGCGCCAGCAGCTTGGTTTTGGGGTCAGTCGAATTCTTGGGGGCCAACGTCCTGACTTTC.

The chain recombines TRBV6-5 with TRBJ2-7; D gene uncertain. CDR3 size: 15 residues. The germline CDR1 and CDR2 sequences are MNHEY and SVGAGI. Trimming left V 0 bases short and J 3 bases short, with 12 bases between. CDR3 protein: CASSYSGPTGYEQYF. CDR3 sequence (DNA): TGTGCCAGCAGTTACTCCGGTCCGACCGGCTACGAGCAGTACTTC.

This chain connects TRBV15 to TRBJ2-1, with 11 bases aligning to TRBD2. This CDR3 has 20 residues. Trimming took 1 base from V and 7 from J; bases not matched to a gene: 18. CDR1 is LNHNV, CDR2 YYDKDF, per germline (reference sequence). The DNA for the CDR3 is TGTGCCACCAGCAGAGGCTGGATAGCGGGAGGGCTCGCTAGGGGTAATGAGCAGTTCTTC. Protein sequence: CATSRGWIAGGLARGNEQFF. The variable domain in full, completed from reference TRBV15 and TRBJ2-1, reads DAMVIQNPRYQVTQFGKPVTLSCSQTLNHNVMYWYQQKSSQAPKLLFHYYDKDFNNEADTPDNFQSRRPNTSFCFLDIRSPGLGDTAMYLCATSRGWIAGGLARGNEQFFGPGTRLTVL.

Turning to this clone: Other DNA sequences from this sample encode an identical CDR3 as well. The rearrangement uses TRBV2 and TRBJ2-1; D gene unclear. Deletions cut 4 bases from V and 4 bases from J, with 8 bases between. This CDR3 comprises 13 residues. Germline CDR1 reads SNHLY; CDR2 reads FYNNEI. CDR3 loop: CASSVTVYNEQFF. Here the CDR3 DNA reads TGTGCCAGCAGTGTGACCGTTTACAATGAGCAGTTCTTC.

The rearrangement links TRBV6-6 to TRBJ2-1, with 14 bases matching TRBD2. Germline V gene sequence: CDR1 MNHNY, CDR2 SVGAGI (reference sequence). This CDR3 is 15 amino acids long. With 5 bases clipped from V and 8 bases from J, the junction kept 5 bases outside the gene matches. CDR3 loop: CASSRRLAGGDEQFF. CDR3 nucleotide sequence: TGTGCCAGCAGTCGAAGACTAGCGGGAGGGGATGAGCAGTTCTTC.

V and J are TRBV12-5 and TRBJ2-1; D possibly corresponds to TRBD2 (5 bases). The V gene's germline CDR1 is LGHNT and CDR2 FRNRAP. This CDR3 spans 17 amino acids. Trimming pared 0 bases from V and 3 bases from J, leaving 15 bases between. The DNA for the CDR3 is TGTGCTAGTGGTTTGGTACGGGGAGACTATGGCTACAATGAGCAGTTCTTC. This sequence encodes CASGLVRGDYGYNEQFF.

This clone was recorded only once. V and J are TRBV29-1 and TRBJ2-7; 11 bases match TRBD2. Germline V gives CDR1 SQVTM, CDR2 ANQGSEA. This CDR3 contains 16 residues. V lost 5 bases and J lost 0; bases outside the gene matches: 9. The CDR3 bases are TGCAGCGTTCAGTCGCCGCTAGCGGGAGGCTCCTACGAGCAGTACTTC. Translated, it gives CSVQSPLAGGSYEQYF.

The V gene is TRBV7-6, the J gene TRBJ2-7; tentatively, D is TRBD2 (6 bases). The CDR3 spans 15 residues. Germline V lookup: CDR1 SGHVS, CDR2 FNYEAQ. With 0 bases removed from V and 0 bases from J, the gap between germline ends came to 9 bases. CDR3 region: CASSLASGVSYEQYF. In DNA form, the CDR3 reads TGTGCCAGCAGCTTAGCTAGCGGAGTCTCCTACGAGCAGTACTTC.

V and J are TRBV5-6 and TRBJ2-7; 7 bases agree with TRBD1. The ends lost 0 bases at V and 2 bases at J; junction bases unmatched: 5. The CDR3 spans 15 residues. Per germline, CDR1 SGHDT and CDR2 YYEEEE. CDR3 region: CASSLEGQTTYEQYF. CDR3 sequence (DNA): TGTGCCAGCAGCTTGGAGGGACAGACCACCTACGAGCAGTACTTC. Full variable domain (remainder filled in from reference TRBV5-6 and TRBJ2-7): DAGVTQSPTHLIKTRGQQVTLRCSPKSGHDTVSWYQQALGQGPQFIFQYYEEEERQRGNFPDRFSGHQFPNYSSELNVNALLLGDSALYLCASSLEGQTTYEQYFGPGTRLTVT.